Given below is one T cell receptor (beta chain) in context. The antigen this receptor binds is unknown. Base quality data are lacking; no much larger clone is found one base away. This sample stems from a study of blood T cell repertoires in COVID-19 (dated by TCRdb to the early 2020s). In terms of the full investigation: Samples covering the acute and convalescent phases of COVID-19 were provided by collaborators in the United States, Italy and Spain. The repertoires were released in a freely available public database meant as a resource for research on the immune response to SARS-CoV-2. Subjects who had been exposed to COVID-19, were actively infected with it, or had recovered from it provided the deeply sampled blood TCRbeta repertoires that made up the dataset. The material from the prospective study consisted of cDNA or gDNA derived from T cells, B-cell-depleted T cells, or PBMCs. Where available, HLA class I and class II types were obtained from metadata supplied by the sample provider rather than from assay-based typing. The samples were drawn from two sources: the first 160 participants of the ongoing ImmuneRACE study, and 1,254 subjects contributed by 6 global collaborators. A de-identified subject ID, COVID-19 status, age in years and sex were almost always included in the sample metadata.

Broader findings and caveats from the paper: The amount of clinical and demographic metadata varied by source and participant and was provided uncurated.

The immunoSEQ Assay, a bias-controlled multiplex PCR, was used to amplify TCRbeta CDR3 regions from genomic DNA. Processing in the source paper ran as follows. The number of nucleated cells in each sample was estimated from the amplification of reference gene primers within the assay. Sequence reads were collapsed and filtered to measure the absolute abundance of every unique TCRbeta CDR3 rearrangement. For each sample, productive Simpson clonality was calculated as the square root of Simpson's diversity index across productive rearrangements. The table comes from immuneACCESS by way of TCRdb, which keeps in-frame sequences with V and J called. Part of the clones is missing from these tables; in studies checked, under half for an unresolved V gene and the rest for unknown reasons. V and J calls and clone size are copied from that table; D and trimming were computed from the DNA. The sample data list about 110,000 clones, and 80% to 90% of these were observed just once. About 34% of the sample lies in the top ten.

In the germline V gene (reference sequence), CDR1 corresponds to WNHNN and CDR2 to SYGVQD. V loses 10 bases, J loses 1 base, and the germline ends lie 16 bases apart. Including the terminal cysteine and phenylalanine, the CDR3 comprises 14 residues. Of all the DNA, just the CDR3 is kept, 42 bases in frame from base 1. Whole blood was collected in K2EDTA tubes by collaborating institutions according to the institutions' own protocols. For TCRbeta analysis, collaborators shipped samples as frozen whole blood, isolated PBMCs, or DNA extracted from either of those sample types. The V gene is TRBV10-1 and the J gene is TRBJ1-1; the best D guess is TRBD1, with 5 bases matching. The sequencing input was peripheral blood. This receptor was identified in a woman at least 80 years old with acute or convalescent COVID-19. The CDR3 protein: CANYSGLTNTEAFF. The DNA sequence is as follows: TGCGCCAACTACTCGGGACTCACGAACACTGAAGCTTTCTTT.